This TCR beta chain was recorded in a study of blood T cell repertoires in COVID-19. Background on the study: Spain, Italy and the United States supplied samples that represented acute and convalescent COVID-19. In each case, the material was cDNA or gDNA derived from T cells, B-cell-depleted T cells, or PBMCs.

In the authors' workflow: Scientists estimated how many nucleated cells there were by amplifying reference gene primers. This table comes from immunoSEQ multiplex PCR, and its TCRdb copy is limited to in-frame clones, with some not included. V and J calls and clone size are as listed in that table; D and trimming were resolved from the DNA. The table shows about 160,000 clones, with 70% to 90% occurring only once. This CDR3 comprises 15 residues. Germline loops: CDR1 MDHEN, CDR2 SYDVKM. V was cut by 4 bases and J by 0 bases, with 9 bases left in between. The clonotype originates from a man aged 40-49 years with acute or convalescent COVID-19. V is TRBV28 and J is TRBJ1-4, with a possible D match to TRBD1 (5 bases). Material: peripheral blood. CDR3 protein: CASSYRGATNEKLFF. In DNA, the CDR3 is TGTGCCAGCAGTTACCGGGGGGCAACTAATGAAAAACTGTTTTTT.